Sequencing of this T cell receptor (beta chain) was carried out in a study of blood T cell repertoires in COVID-19. The CDR3 covers 15 residues. Germline V lookup: CDR1 KGHSH, CDR2 LQKENI. Trimming at V came to 3 bases and at J to 3 bases, leaving 6 bases not matched to a gene. The data were produced by immunoSEQ multiplex PCR, yet TCRdb's version contains in-frame clones alone and is incomplete. There are under 130,000 clones in the sample; around 84% occur only once, and approximately 12% lies in the top ten. The source material was peripheral blood. The V call is TRBV18, the J call TRBJ1-2, with 8 bases aligning to TRBD1. This sequence originates from a human donor in a cohort sampled during active COVID-19. CDR3 in DNA: TGTGCCAGCTCACCTAAACAGGGGGGAGACTATGGCTACACCTTC. Translation: CASSPKQGGDYGYTF.